This T cell receptor (beta chain) was recovered during a study of blood T cell repertoires in COVID-19. At the level of the study: Both acute and convalescent COVID-19 samples were obtained from the United States, Italy and Spain. T cells, B-cell-depleted T cells, or PBMCs provided the cDNA or gDNA that served as material.

This clone was counted between two and nine times. Germline-derived CDR1 and CDR2 are SQVTM and ANQGSEA. The CDR3 consists of 11 residues. Deletions cut 5 bases from V and 8 bases from J, with 12 bases between. As originally analysed: Reference gene primer amplification gave estimated nucleated cell counts. Some clones are missing from TCRdb's copy, which holds only in-frame ones; the method was immunoSEQ multiplex PCR. Clone size and the V and J calls come from that table; the DNA yielded D and trimming. The sample records more than 200,000 clones, approximately 88% being singletons. Material for sequencing was peripheral blood. The receptor's source is a human donor in a cohort sampled during active COVID-19. This chain joins TRBV29-1 and TRBJ1-2; D gene uncertain. CDR3 bases: TGCAGCGTTTGGAGAGGAGGCGGCTACACCTTC. This translates into CSVWRGGGYTF.